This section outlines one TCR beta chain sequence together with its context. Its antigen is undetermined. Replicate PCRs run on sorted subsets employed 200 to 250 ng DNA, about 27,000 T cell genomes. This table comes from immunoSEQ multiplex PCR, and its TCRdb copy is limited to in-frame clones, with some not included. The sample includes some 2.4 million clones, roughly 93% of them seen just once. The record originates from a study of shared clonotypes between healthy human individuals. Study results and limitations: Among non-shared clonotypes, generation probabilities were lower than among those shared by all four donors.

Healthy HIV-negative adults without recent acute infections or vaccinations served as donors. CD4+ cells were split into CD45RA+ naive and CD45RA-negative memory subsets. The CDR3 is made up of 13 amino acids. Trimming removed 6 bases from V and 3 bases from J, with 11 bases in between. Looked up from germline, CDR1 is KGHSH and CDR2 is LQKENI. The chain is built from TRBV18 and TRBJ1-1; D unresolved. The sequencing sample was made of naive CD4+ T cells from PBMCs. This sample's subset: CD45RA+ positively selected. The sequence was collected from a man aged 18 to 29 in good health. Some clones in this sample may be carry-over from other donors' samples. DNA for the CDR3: TGTGCCAGCTCCGTGAAGTCCGACACTGAAGCTTTCTTT. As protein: CASSVKSDTEAFF.